This TCR beta chain was found in a study of T cell responses to AZD1222 COVID-19 vaccine. Study-wide findings and caveats: Repertoires were sampled only after the peak T cell response. There were mostly white British donors and more females than males, and clonal diversity was possibly underestimated. Baseline seropositivity characterized only a handful of AZD1222 recipients.

About this clone: Its target is unknown.

The protocol was immunoSEQ multiplex PCR, while the TCRdb copy is restricted to in-frame clones and leaves out a portion. The sample consists of 80,000 to 95,000 clones, approximately 90% of them appearing once. The CDR3 consists of 14 residues. CDR1 is SEHNR, CDR2 FQNEAQ, per germline (reference sequence). V was clipped by 3 bases and J by 7 bases; unmatched bases: 4. The starting material was peripheral blood, obtained on day 0 of AZD1222 vaccination. The chain combines TRBV7-9 with TRBJ1-4, with 8 nucleotides matching TRBD1. This receptor was identified in an adult in good health. CDR3 protein: CASSFGQGSEKLFF. As DNA, the CDR3 is TGTGCCAGCAGCTTCGGACAGGGCTCTGAAAAACTGTTTTTT. Complete variable domain (other parts from reference TRBV7-9 and TRBJ1-4): DTGVSQNPRHKITKRGQNVTFRCDPISEHNRLYWYRQTLGQGPEFLTYFQNEAQLEKSRLLSDRFSAERPKGSFSTLEIQRTEQGDSAMYLCASSFGQGSEKLFFGSGTQLSVL.